The present T cell receptor beta chain was sequenced within a study of CD8 T cells in ankylosing spondylitis. Study conclusions and caveats: Blood of patients with ankylosing spondylitis appeared to be characterized by a TCR beta motif of fewer than 10 highly homologous variants.

The CDR3 consists of 14 residues. The germline CDR1 and CDR2 sequences are MDHEN and SYDVKM. The V and J ends lost 8 bases and 5 bases, in that order; junction bases with no gene match: 10. TCRdb re-analysed the 5' RACE reads in MiXCR, keeping a single row per CDR3 protein. The sample has 150,000 to 200,000 distinct CDR3 sequences; around 18% are singletons. As to this clonotype: The antigen is not known. This sequence may be a read error, since a much larger clone differs from it by one base.

Input material: blood, either unsorted or a sorted T cell fraction (not recorded which). J is TRBJ2-3 and V is TRBV28; 7 nucleotides agree with TRBD2. The origin of this receptor is a male donor with ankylosing spondylitis or in good health (not recorded which). CDR3 DNA: TGTGCCAGCCACCCTAGCGGTAACATAGATACGCAGTATTTT. This encodes CASHPSGNIDTQYF.